Shown below are 24 T cell receptor beta chains from a single sample sequenced in a study of T cell changes during pregnancy in multiple sclerosis. Sequencing was performed with immunoSEQ multiplex PCR; in TCRdb, only in-frame clones are kept and a portion is missing. The table includes approximately 44,000 clones, 80% to 95% detected once. This material consisted of CD4+ T cells from peripheral blood mononuclear cells, taken in the first trimester of pregnancy. These receptors originate from a female donor with multiple sclerosis, enrolled in a pregnancy study.

The gene calls are TRBV27 and TRBJ2-7; 10 bases fit TRBD2. Losses at the gene ends were 2 bases for V and 1 base for J; bases not matched to a gene: 2. Per germline, CDR1 MNHEY and CDR2 SMNVEV (reference sequence). This CDR3 is 15 amino acids long. This chain's CDR3 is CASSLVSGRSYEQYF. The DNA of the CDR3 is TGTGCCAGCAGTTTAGTTAGCGGGAGGTCCTACGAGCAGTACTTC.

With respect to this clone: Other DNA sequences in this specimen translate into the identical CDR3. The chain has TRBV5-1 and TRBJ2-3; 12 nucleotides line up with TRBD2. Trimming at V came to 4 bases and at J to 3 bases, leaving 3 bases not matched to a gene. In germline, CDR1 is SGHRS, CDR2 YFSETQ. The CDR3 loop spans 15 amino acids. DNA for the CDR3: TGCGCCAGCAGCCTCGGACTAGCGGGAACAGATACGCAGTATTTT. Translated: CASSLGLAGTDTQYF.

The chain combines TRBV5-6 with TRBJ1-1; no clear D. Deletions cut 0 bases from V and 0 bases from J, with 9 bases between. The CDR3 runs to 15 residues. From germline, CDR1 is SGHDT and CDR2 YYEEEE. CDR3 nucleotides: TGTGCCAGCAGCTTGGTTCCGAGCATGAACACTGAAGCTTTCTTT. This sequence encodes CASSLVPSMNTEAFF.

V is TRBV6-5 and J is TRBJ2-2; maybe TRBD1 (6 bases). Trimming left V 5 bases short and J 3 bases short, with 13 bases between. The CDR3 has 15 residues. Germline CDR1 reads MNHEY; CDR2 reads SVGAGI. DNA of the CDR3: TGTGCCAGCAGTCCACAGGGAGACTACACCGGGGAGCTGTTTTTT. Protein sequence: CASSPQGDYTGELFF.

As regards this clone: The sample holds other DNA sequences that translate to the same CDR3. The chain carries TRBV9 and TRBJ2-6, with D maybe TRBD2 (5 bases). CDR3 length: 15 residues. The germline V and J ends were trimmed by 0 bases and 1 base, with 5 bases remaining between them. Germline lookup yields CDR1 SGDLS and CDR2 YYNGEE. This CDR3 reads CASSVAGSGANVLTF. CDR3 sequence (DNA): TGTGCCAGCAGCGTAGCGGGGTCTGGGGCCAACGTCCTGACTTTC. The full variable domain, in which reference TRBV9 and TRBJ2-6 provide the parts outside the CDR3, is DSGVTQTPKHLITATGQRVTLRCSPRSGDLSVYWYQQSLDQGLQFLIQYYNGEERAKGNILERFSAQQFPDLHSELNLSSLELGDSALYFCASSVAGSGANVLTFGAGSRLTVL.

CDR3 in amino acids: CASSLRTPQETQYF. CDR3 bases: TGTGCCAGCAGCTTGCGAACACCTCAAGAGACCCAGTACTTC. The chain joins TRBV5-4 to TRBJ2-5; the D is unclear. Trimming took off 1 base at V and 2 bases at J, with 9 bases between the two ends. CDR3 length: 14 residues. CDR1 SGHNT and CDR2 YYREEE come from the germline V gene (reference sequence). The full variable domain, with the rest looked up from reference TRBV5-4 and TRBJ2-5, is ETGVTQSPTHLIKTRGQQVTLRCSSQSGHNTVSWYQQALGQGPQFIFQYYREEENGRGNFPPRFSGLQFPNYSSELNVNALELDDSALYLCASSLRTPQETQYFGPGTRLLVL.

Remarks on this clone: Other DNA sequences in this sample translate to the same CDR3. The chain carries TRBV19 and TRBJ2-2, with a weak D call TRBD1 (5 bases). Germline V CDR1 and CDR2: LNHDA, SQIVND (reference sequence). V was clipped by 1 base and J by 2 bases, with 11 bases between them. This CDR3 is built from 16 residues. CDR3 sequence: CASSIARGSNTGELFF. DNA of the CDR3: TGTGCCAGTAGTATAGCTAGGGGCTCTAACACCGGGGAGCTGTTTTTT.

The gene calls are TRBV28 and TRBJ2-7, with D uncertain. With 6 bases removed from V and 3 bases from J, the gap between germline ends came to 9 bases. The CDR3 totals 12 residues. Looked up from germline, CDR1 is MDHEN and CDR2 is SYDVKM. The CDR3 region has the DNA TGTGCCAGCAGCCCAACTTTCTACGAGCAGTACTTC. Translation gives CASSPTFYEQYF.

The chain is built from TRBV5-4 and TRBJ1-1, with TRBD1 matching over 9 bases. Germline V gene data show CDR1 as SGHNT and CDR2 as YYREEE (reference sequence). V lost 4 bases and J lost 1; bases outside the gene matches: 2. There are 14 residues in the CDR3. CDR3 nucleotides: TGTGCCAGCAGCGCGGACAGGGGGAACACTGAAGCTTTCTTT. Its protein is CASSADRGNTEAFF.

The gene calls are TRBV5-1 and TRBJ2-1, with a tentative D call TRBD2 (6 bases). Per germline, CDR1 SGHRS and CDR2 YFSETQ. Trimming left V 4 bases short and J 5 bases short, with 19 bases between. CDR3 length: 16 residues. The CDR3 is CASSVSTGVRHNEQFF. CDR3 DNA: TGCGCCAGCAGCGTGTCAACGGGAGTAAGGCACAATGAGCAGTTCTTC.

The chain couples TRBV7-3 to TRBJ2-7; 9 bases match TRBD1. Germline CDR1 is SGHTA and CDR2 is FQGTGA. Losses at the gene ends were 5 bases for V and 3 bases for J; bases not matched to a gene: 5. The CDR3 contains 14 residues. The CDR3 coding sequence is TGTGCCAGCAGCCCGGGACAGGGCCGCTACGAGCAGTACTTC. Protein: CASSPGQGRYEQYF. The entire variable domain, with the rest obtained from reference TRBV7-3 and TRBJ2-7, is as follows: GAGVSQTPSNKVTEKGKYVELRCDPISGHTALYWYRQSLGQGPEFLIYFQGTGAADDSGLPNDRFFAVRPEGSVSTLKIQRTERGDSAVYLCASSPGQGRYEQYFGPGTRLTVT.

The V gene is TRBV5-6, the J gene TRBJ2-7; 7 nucleotides match TRBD1. CDR3 size: 13 residues. Germline trimming cut 2 bases from V and 3 bases from J; bases unmatched to any gene: 2. Germline CDR1 is SGHDT and CDR2 is YYEEEE. The DNA for the CDR3 is TGTGCCAGCAGCTTATCAGGGGGCTACGAGCAGTACTTC. It encodes CASSLSGGYEQYF.

The J gene is TRBJ2-7, the V gene TRBV28; 7 nucleotides line up with TRBD1. In germline, CDR1 is MDHEN, CDR2 SYDVKM. The CDR3 extends over 15 amino acids. Germline trimming cut 6 bases from V and 0 bases from J; bases unmatched to any gene: 8. The CDR3 reads CASSPTGPISYEQYF. The CDR3, as DNA: TGTGCCAGCAGCCCGACAGGGCCCATCTCCTACGAGCAGTACTTC.

This clone was detected a few times. The V and J genes are TRBV10-1 and TRBJ2-1, with TRBD2 identical over 7 bases. The CDR3 consists of 16 residues. V lost 8 bases to trimming and J lost 0 bases; unmatched junction nucleotides: 10. Germline assignment: CDR1 WNHNN and CDR2 SYGVQD (reference sequence). This CDR3 reads CASFPREESSYNEQFF. The CDR3 nucleotides read TGCGCCAGCTTCCCCCGGGAGGAAAGCTCCTACAATGAGCAGTTCTTC.

The rearrangement uses TRBV7-9 and TRBJ2-1; TRBD2 aligns across 9 bases. V lost 5 bases, J lost 3 bases, and 5 bases stayed unmatched. CDR1 and CDR2 (germline): SEHNR, FQNEAQ (reference sequence). The CDR3 totals 15 residues. CDR3 loop: CASSRLAGNYNEQFF. CDR3 nucleotide sequence: TGTGCCAGCAGCCGTCTAGCGGGAAACTACAATGAGCAGTTCTTC.

The V gene is TRBV18, the J gene TRBJ2-1, with 8 bases fitting TRBD2. Trimming cost V 5 bases and J 12 bases; bases outside gene matches: 9. There are 13 residues in the CDR3. The V gene's germline CDR1 is KGHSH and CDR2 LQKENI. CDR3 bases: TGTGCCAGCTCAAACACCGGGACTAGTGTGCAGTTCTTC. This gives the protein CASSNTGTSVQFF.

The V and J genes are TRBV7-8 and TRBJ2-6; D gene unclear. Trimming stripped 0 bases from V and 4 bases from J, with 4 bases between. Germline CDR1 is SGHVS and CDR2 is FQNEAQ. This CDR3 is built from 14 residues. CDR3 residues: CASSLAVGANVLTF. CDR3 DNA: TGTGCCAGCAGCTTAGCTGTAGGGGCCAACGTCCTGACTTTC.

The chain carries TRBV5-1 and TRBJ1-4, with D tentatively TRBD1 (6 bases). V was clipped by 2 bases and J by 8 bases, with 16 bases between them. The CDR3 runs 15 residues. Germline lookup yields CDR1 SGHRS and CDR2 YFSETQ. The CDR3, as DNA: TGCGCCAGCAGCTTACTACAGGGTTCAAGCGAAAAACTGTTTTTT. This translates into CASSLLQGSSEKLFF. The full variable domain, completed using reference TRBV5-1 and TRBJ1-4, is KAGVTQTPRYLIKTRGQQVTLSCSPISGHRSVSWYQQTPGQGLQFLFEYFSETQRNKGNFPGRFSGRQFSNSRSEMNVSTLELGDSALYLCASSLLQGSSEKLFFGSGTQLSVL.

The V gene is TRBV18, the J gene TRBJ1-1; tentative D call: TRBD1 (5 bases). Germline V gene lookup returns CDR1 KGHSH and CDR2 LQKENI. The CDR3 runs to 15 residues. Trimming stripped 6 bases from V and 0 bases from J, with 14 bases between. CDR3 coding DNA: TGTGCCAGCTCGGTGAAAGGGGATTTGAACACTGAAGCTTTCTTT. Translated, it gives CASSVKGDLNTEAFF.

The rearrangement joins TRBV5-6 to TRBJ2-3; 7 nucleotides agree with TRBD2. With 3 bases clipped from V and 2 bases from J, the junction kept 3 bases outside the gene matches. Germline V lookup: CDR1 SGHDT, CDR2 YYEEEE. This CDR3 contains 14 residues. Here the CDR3 DNA reads TGTGCCAGCAGCTCGGGGACTATCACAGATACGCAGTATTTT. Translating gives CASSSGTITDTQYF.

The chain has TRBV7-2 and TRBJ2-1; 8 bases match TRBD1. The CDR3 contains 16 residues. Germline assignment: CDR1 SGHTA and CDR2 FQGNSA. J lost 3 bases, V lost 5 bases, and 9 bases had no gene match. The CDR3 is CASSPGPTGVYNEQFF. CDR3 coding DNA: TGTGCCAGCAGCCCAGGTCCGACAGGGGTCTACAATGAGCAGTTCTTC. The variable domain in full, completed from reference TRBV7-2 and TRBJ2-1, reads GAGVSQSPSNKVTEKGKDVELRCDPISGHTALYWYRQSLGQGLEFLIYFQGNSAPDKSGLPSDRFSAERTGGSVSTLTIQRTQQEDSAVYLCASSPGPTGVYNEQFFGPGTRLTVL.

The J gene is TRBJ2-5, the V gene TRBV6-6; a weak D match, TRBD1 (6 bases). The CDR3 loop spans 16 amino acids. Germline lookup yields CDR1 MNHNY and CDR2 SVGAGI (reference sequence). The germline V and J ends were trimmed by 2 bases and 1 base, with 14 bases remaining between them. The CDR3 nucleotides read TGTGCCAGCAGTTACCCACACAGGGATTCCCAAGAGACCCAGTACTTC. It encodes CASSYPHRDSQETQYF.

The V and J genes are TRBV28 and TRBJ2-3, with no clear D. The CDR3 has 14 residues. V was cut by 7 bases and J by 4 bases, with 15 bases left in between. Germline V CDR1 and CDR2: MDHEN, SYDVKM. CDR3 sequence: CASTLSHGSDTQYF. In DNA form, the CDR3 reads TGTGCCAGCACCCTATCTCACGGGTCAGATACGCAGTATTTT.

The chain links TRBV30 to TRBJ1-1, with 8 bases matching TRBD1. CDR1 and CDR2 from the germline V gene are GTSNPN and SVGIG (reference sequence). CDR3 length equals 15 residues. V lost 3 bases, J lost 2 bases, and 8 bases stayed unmatched. This CDR3 reads CAWRPTGAGNTEAFF. The CDR3 DNA is TGTGCCTGGAGACCGACAGGGGCGGGAAACACTGAAGCTTTCTTT.